These 9 T cell receptor beta chains came from one sample sequenced in a study of blood T cell repertoires in COVID-19. Sequencing was performed with immunoSEQ multiplex PCR; in TCRdb, only in-frame clones are kept and a portion is missing. The repertoire holds about 180,000 clones, with around 87% as singletons. The sample taken for sequencing was peripheral blood. These receptors were collected from a man in his 60s with COVID-19, enrolled during active disease.

V is TRBV11-3 and J is TRBJ2-7, with 11 bases matching TRBD1. V shed 6 bases and J 2 bases; nucleotides not matched to a gene: 6. CDR1 SGHNT and CDR2 YENEEA come from the germline V gene. The CDR3 extends over 15 amino acids. The CDR3: CASREGQGVPYEQYF. In nucleotides, the CDR3 is TGTGCCAGCAGAGAGGGACAGGGGGTACCCTACGAGCAGTACTTC.

This chain joins TRBV19 and TRBJ1-1, with D maybe TRBD1 (6 bases). Germline V gives CDR1 LNHDA, CDR2 SQIVND (reference sequence). The CDR3 consists of 16 residues. Trimming left V 5 bases short and J 3 bases short, with 19 bases between. The CDR3 is CASSALQGNGDTEAFF. For the CDR3, the DNA is TGTGCCAGTAGTGCGCTGCAGGGGAACGGCGACACTGAAGCTTTCTTT.

The rearrangement uses TRBV7-3 and TRBJ2-7; TRBD1 agrees at 9 bases. CDR3 size: 15 residues. The V segment lost 5 bases and the J segment 3 bases; nucleotides outside the gene matches: 8. Germline V lookup: CDR1 SGHTA, CDR2 FQGTGA. The CDR3 DNA is TGTGCCAGCAGCCTCCGGGGGGACAGGGACTACGAGCAGTACTTC. Amino acids: CASSLRGDRDYEQYF.

In its sample, this clone was seen once. J is TRBJ2-1 and V is TRBV6-5; 8 bases agree with TRBD1. This CDR3 region has 15 residues. The ends lost 7 bases at V and 9 bases at J; junction bases unmatched: 14. Germline loops: CDR1 MNHEY, CDR2 SVGAGI. CDR3 coding DNA: TGTGCCAGCATCCCCCCCGGGACAGGCCCGAGTGAGCAGTTCTTC. This codes for CASIPPGTGPSEQFF.

This chain connects TRBV4-3 to TRBJ2-5; D might be TRBD2 (6 bases). V was clipped by 4 bases and J by 0 bases, with 12 bases between them. CDR3 length: 15 amino acids. From germline, CDR1 is LGHNA and CDR2 YSLEER. As DNA, the CDR3 is TGCGCCAGCAGCCGTCTTGGGGGGTACCAAGAGACCCAGTACTTC. Translation gives CASSRLGGYQETQYF.

This chain connects TRBV11-2 to TRBJ2-5; 7 positions agree with TRBD1. Germline lookup yields CDR1 SGHAT and CDR2 FQNNGV. V shed 1 base, J shed 1 base, and the junction held 6 bases outside the gene matches. CDR3 length: 16 amino acids. The CDR3 spells CASSLAGTAVQETQYF. CDR3 in DNA: TGTGCCAGCAGCTTAGCGGGGACAGCCGTCCAAGAGACCCAGTACTTC.

The chain recombines TRBV6-1 with TRBJ1-5; D not certain. Trimming pared 4 bases from V and 0 bases from J, leaving 13 bases between. This CDR3 spans 16 amino acids. The germline CDR1 and CDR2 sequences are MNHNS and SASEGT. Here the CDR3 reads CASSGTVQGSNQPQHF. The CDR3 DNA sequence: TGTGCCAGCAGTGGAACAGTCCAAGGTAGCAATCAGCCCCAGCATTTT.

V usage is TRBV7-3 and J usage is TRBJ2-7; 9 nucleotides match TRBD2. Germline V gene sequence: CDR1 SGHTA, CDR2 FQGTGA. Losses at the gene ends were 0 bases for V and 4 bases for J; bases not matched to a gene: 10. The CDR3 is made up of 17 amino acids. DNA for the CDR3: TGTGCCAGCAGCTTAACTAGCGGGAGAAAATTCCCGTACGAGCAGTACTTC. Residues: CASSLTSGRKFPYEQYF.

The chain is built from TRBV7-2 and TRBJ1-6; D uncertain. This CDR3 contains 14 residues. Germline CDR1 and CDR2: SGHTA and FQGNSA. Deletions cut 7 bases from V and 0 bases from J, with 7 bases between. CDR3 sequence (DNA): TGTGCCAGCACCGATAGCTCCTATAATTCACCCCTCCACTTT. Protein: CASTDSSYNSPLHF.